This TCR beta chain appears in the sequencing data of a study of regulatory T cells in long-lasting Graves disease. Time point noted: newly diagnosed GD, antithyroid drugs for less than 3 months. The TCR library was made from RNA that had been extracted from PBMCs in TRIzol. The CDR3 runs to 14 residues. Per the germline V gene, CDR1 is MNHEY and CDR2 is SVGEGT. V was cut by 4 bases and J by 0 bases, with 10 bases left in between. In the case of this clonotype: The antigen remains unidentified.

According to the study, TCR beta libraries were built with iRepertoire HTBI primers and CDR3-region Arm-PCR. One entry per CDR3 protein, called by TCRdb with MiXCR from the multiplex PCR reads. The sample records about 500,000 distinct CDR3 sequences, around 12% being singletons. Study-level results: Lower TCR diversity was seen in persistent Graves' patients than in newly diagnosed ones.

Another study also made use of these data, one on T cells in Graves' hyperthyroidism and ophthalmopathy. That source reports: Carried out on the TCR CDR3, a first-round RT-PCR used the HTBI primer set. It was a median approximately 7.1 months before onset that the model predicted ophthalmopathy.

The TCR comes from a woman between 25 and 40 years old with Graves disease. The chain combines TRBV6-2 or TRBV6-3 with TRBJ2-7, with D hard to call. The sequencing here drew on peripheral blood mononuclear cells (PBMCs), taken at new diagnosis, from a patient treated with antithyroid drugs. The CDR3 sequence is CASSSPQTSYEQYF. CDR3 DNA: TGTGCCAGCAGTTCCCCCCAGACCTCCTACGAGCAGTACTTC.